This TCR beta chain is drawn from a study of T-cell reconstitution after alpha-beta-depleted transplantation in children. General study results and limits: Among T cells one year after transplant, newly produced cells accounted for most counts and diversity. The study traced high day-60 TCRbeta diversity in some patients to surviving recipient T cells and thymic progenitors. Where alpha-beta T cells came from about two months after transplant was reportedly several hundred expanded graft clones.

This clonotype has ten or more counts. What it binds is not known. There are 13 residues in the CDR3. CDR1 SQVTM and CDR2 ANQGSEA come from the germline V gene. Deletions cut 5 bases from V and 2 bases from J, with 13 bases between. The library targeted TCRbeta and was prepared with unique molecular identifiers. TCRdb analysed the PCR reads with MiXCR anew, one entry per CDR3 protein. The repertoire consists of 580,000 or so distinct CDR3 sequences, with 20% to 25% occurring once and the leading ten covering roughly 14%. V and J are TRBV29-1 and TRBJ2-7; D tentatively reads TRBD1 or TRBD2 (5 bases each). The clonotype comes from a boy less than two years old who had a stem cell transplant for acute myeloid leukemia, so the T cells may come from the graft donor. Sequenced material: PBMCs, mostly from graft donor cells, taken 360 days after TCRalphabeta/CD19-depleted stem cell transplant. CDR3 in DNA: TGCAGCGTTACCGGGACGGTAACCTACGAGCAGTACTTC. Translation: CSVTGTVTYEQYF.